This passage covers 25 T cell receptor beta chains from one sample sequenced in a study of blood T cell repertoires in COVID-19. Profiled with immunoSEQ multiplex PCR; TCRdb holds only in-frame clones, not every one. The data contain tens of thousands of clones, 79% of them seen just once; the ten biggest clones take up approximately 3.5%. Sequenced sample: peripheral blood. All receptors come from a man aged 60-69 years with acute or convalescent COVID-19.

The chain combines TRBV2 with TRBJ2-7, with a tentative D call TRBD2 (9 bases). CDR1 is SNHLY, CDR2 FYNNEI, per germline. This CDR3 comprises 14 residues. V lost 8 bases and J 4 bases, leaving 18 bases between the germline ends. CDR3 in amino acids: CASLAGTGPYEQYF. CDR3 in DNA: TGTGCCAGCCTAGCGGGGACAGGTCCGTACGAGCAGTACTTC.

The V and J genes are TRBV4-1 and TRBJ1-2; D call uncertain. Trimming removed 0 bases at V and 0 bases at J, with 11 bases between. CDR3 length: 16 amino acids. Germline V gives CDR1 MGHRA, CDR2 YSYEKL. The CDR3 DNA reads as TGCGCCAGCAGCCAAGATCAAGATAGAGCTAACTATGGCTACACCTTC. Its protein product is CASSQDQDRANYGYTF.

This chain's CDR3 is CASSLARHSYEQYF. CDR3 sequence (DNA): TGTGCCAGCAGCTTAGCGCGGCATTCCTACGAGCAGTACTTC. The gene calls are TRBV7-2 and TRBJ2-7; D is unresolved. Trimming stripped 0 bases from V and 1 base from J, with 7 bases between. The germline gives CDR1 SGHTA, CDR2 FQGNSA. The CDR3 consists of 14 residues.

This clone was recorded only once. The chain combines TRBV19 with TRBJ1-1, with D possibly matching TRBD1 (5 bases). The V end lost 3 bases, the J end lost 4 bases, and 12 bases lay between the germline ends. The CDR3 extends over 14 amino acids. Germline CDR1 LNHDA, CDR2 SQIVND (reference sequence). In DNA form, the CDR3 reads TGTGCCAGTAGTATTGGCGGGGCGAGCACTGAAGCTTTCTTT. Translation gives CASSIGGASTEAFF. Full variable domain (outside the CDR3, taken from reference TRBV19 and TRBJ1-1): DGGITQSPKYLFRKEGQNVTLSCEQNLNHDAMYWYRQDPGQGLRLIYYSQIVNDFQKGDIAEGYSVSREKKESFPLTVTSAQKNPTAFYLCASSIGGASTEAFFGQGTRLTVV.

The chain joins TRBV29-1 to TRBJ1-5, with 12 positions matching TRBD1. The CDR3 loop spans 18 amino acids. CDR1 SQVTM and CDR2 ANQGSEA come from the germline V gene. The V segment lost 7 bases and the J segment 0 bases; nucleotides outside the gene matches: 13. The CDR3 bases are TGCAGCGCCCCCGGGGGACAGGGGGCCATCCATAGCAATCAGCCCCAGCATTTT. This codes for CSAPGGQGAIHSNQPQHF.

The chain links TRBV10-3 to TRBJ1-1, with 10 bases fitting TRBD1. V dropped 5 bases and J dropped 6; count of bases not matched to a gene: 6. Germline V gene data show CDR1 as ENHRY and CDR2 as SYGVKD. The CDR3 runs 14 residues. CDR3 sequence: CAISPRDRGAEAFF. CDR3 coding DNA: TGTGCCATCAGTCCCCGGGACAGGGGCGCTGAAGCTTTCTTT.

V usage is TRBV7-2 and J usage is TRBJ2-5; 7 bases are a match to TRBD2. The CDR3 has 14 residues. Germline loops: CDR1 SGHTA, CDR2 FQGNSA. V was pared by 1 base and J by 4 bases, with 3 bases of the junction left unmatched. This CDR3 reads CASSLEWGGETQYF. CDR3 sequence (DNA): TGTGCCAGCAGCTTAGAATGGGGGGGAGAGACCCAGTACTTC. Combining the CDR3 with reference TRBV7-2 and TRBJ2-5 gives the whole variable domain GAGVSQSPSNKVTEKGKDVELRCDPISGHTALYWYRQSLGQGLEFLIYFQGNSAPDKSGLPSDRFSAERTGGSVSTLTIQRTQQEDSAVYLCASSLEWGGETQYFGPGTRLLVL.

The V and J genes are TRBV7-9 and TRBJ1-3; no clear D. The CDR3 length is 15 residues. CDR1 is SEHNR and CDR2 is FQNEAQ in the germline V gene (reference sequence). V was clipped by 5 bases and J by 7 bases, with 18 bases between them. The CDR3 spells CASSLHSFGGNTIYF. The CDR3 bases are TGTGCCAGCAGCCTACACAGCTTCGGAGGGAACACCATATATTTT.

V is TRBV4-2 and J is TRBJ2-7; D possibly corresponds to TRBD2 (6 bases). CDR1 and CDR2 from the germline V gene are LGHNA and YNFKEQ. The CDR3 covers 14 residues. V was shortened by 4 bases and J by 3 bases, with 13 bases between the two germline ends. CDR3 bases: TGTGCCAGCAGCCCCGGGGGTGAGGGCTACGAGCAGTACTTC. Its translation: CASSPGGEGYEQYF.

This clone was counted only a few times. The CDR3 bases are TGTGCCAGCAGCACTCGGACAGGCGGGAAGTACAATGAGCAGTTCTTC. It encodes CASSTRTGGKYNEQFF. The rearrangement uses TRBV5-4 and TRBJ2-1, with TRBD1 as a possible D gene (7 bases). Germline CDR1 is SGHNT and CDR2 is YYREEE (reference sequence). CDR3 length: 16 amino acids. The V end was cut by 4 bases, the J end by 4 bases, with 18 bases between.

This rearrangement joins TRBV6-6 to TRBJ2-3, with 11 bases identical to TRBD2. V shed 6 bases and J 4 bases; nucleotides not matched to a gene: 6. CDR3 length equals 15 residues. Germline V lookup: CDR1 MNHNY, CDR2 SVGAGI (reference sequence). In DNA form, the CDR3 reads TGTGCCAGCAGCCCTAGCGGGAGGAGGTCAGATACGCAGTATTTT. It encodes CASSPSGRRSDTQYF.

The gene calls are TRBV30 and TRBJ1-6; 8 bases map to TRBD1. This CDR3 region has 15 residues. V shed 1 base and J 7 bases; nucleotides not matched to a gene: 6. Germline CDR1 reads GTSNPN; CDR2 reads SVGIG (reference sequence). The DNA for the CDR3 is TGTGCCTGGAGTGCTCTGGACAGGGCAAATTCACCCCTCCACTTT. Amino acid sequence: CAWSALDRANSPLHF.

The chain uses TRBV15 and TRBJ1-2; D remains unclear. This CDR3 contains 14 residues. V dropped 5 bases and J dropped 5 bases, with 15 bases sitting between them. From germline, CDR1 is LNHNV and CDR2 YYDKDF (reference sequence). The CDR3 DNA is TGTGCCACCAGCGATCCCGGGGTGCCATATGGCTACACCTTC. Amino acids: CATSDPGVPYGYTF.

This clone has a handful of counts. CDR3 nucleotide sequence: TGCGCCAGCAGTCAATCACCCGGGAGGGTCTACGAGCAGTACTTC. Residues: CASSQSPGRVYEQYF. The chain has TRBV23-1 and TRBJ2-7, with TRBD2 matching over 8 bases. TRBV23-1 is assigned to the ORF class and has an uncertain function. The trim removed 0 bases at V and 3 bases at J, leaving 4 bases unmatched. This CDR3 contains 15 residues.

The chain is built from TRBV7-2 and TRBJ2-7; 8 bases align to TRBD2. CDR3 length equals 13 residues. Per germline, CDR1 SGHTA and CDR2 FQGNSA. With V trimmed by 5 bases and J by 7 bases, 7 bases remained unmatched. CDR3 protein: CASSGRTSREQYF. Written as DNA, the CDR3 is TGTGCCAGCAGCGGCCGGACTAGCCGGGAGCAGTACTTC.

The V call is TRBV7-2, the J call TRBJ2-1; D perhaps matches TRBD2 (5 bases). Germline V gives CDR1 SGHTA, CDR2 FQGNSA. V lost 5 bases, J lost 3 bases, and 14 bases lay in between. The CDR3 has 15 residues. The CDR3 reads CASSPGGLLYNEQFF. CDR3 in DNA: TGTGCCAGCAGCCCTGGAGGACTGCTCTACAATGAGCAGTTCTTC.

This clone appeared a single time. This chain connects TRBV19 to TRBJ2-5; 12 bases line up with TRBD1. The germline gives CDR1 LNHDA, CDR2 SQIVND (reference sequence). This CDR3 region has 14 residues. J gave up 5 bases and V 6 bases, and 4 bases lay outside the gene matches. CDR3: CASRRGQGAETQYF. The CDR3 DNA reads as TGTGCCAGTAGACGGGGACAGGGGGCCGAGACCCAGTACTTC.

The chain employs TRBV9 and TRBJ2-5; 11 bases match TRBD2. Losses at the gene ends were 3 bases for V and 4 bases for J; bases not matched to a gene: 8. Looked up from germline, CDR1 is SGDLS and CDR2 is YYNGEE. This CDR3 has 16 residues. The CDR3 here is CASSATIAGGGETQYF. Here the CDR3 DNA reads TGTGCCAGCAGCGCGACGATAGCGGGAGGGGGAGAGACCCAGTACTTC.

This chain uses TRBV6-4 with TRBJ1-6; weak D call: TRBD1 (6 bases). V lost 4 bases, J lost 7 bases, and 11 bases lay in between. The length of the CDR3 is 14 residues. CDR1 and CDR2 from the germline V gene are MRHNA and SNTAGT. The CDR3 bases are TGTGCCAGCAGTGCCACGACAGGCAATTCACCCCTCCACTTT. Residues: CASSATTGNSPLHF.

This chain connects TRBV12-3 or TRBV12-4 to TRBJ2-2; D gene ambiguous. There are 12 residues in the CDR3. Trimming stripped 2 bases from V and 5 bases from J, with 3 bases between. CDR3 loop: CASSLQTGELFF. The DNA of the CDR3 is TGTGCCAGCAGTTTACAGACCGGGGAGCTGTTTTTT.

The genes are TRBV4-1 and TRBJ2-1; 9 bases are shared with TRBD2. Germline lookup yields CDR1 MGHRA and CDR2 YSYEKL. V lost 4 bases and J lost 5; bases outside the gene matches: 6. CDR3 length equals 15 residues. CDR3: CASSRRGGRDNEQFF. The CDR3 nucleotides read TGCGCCAGCAGCCGTAGGGGCGGGAGGGACAATGAGCAGTTCTTC.

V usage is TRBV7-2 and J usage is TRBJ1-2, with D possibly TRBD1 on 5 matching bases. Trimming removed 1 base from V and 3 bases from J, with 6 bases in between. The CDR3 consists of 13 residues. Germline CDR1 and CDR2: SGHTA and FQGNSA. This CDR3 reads CASSLEGYYGYTF. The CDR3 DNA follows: TGTGCCAGCAGCTTAGAGGGGTACTATGGCTACACCTTC.

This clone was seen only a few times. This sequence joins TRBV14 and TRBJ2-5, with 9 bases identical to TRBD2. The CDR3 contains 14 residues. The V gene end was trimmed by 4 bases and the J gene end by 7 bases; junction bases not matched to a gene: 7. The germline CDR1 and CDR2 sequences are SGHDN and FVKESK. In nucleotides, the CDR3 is TGTGCCAGCAGCCCGGGACTAGCCGCCACGACCCAGTACTTC. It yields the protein CASSPGLAATTQYF. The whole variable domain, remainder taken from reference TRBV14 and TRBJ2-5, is EAGVTQFPSHSVIEKGQTVTLRCDPISGHDNLYWYRRVMGKEIKFLLHFVKESKQDESGMPNNRFLAERTGGTYSTLKVQPAELEDSGVYFCASSPGLAATTQYFGPGTRLLVL.

CDR3 bases: TGTGCCAGCAGTCTAGACAGGAAACGGGAGCAGTACTTC. Its protein is CASSLDRKREQYF. The chain has TRBV12-3 or TRBV12-4 and TRBJ2-7; perhaps TRBD1 as D (6 bases). The CDR3 spans 13 residues. V lost 5 bases to trimming and J lost 7 bases, with 15 bases between them.

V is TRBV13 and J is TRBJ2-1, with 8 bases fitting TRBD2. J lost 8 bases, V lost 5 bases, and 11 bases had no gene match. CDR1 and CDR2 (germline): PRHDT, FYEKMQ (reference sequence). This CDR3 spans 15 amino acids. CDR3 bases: TGTGCCAGCAGCCCGGGACTAGTGTTGTTCGATGAGCAGTTCTTC. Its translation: CASSPGLVLFDEQFF.